In this sample, the clone carrying this T cell receptor (beta chain) turned up a few times. This sample is part of a study of blood T cells in healthy people across ages. Donors ranged from about 6 to 90 years old and were healthy Caucasians in Russia. Each donor gave approximately 9.7 milliliters of peripheral blood. Then a second PCR, running roughly 7 to 11 cycles, was carried out with a sample-barcoded 5' primer and a J-beta primer mix. TCRdb independently ran MiXCR on the 5' RACE reads; one entry per CDR3 protein. Counted here are about 640,000 distinct CDR3 sequences, 45% to 65% occurring once; the ten biggest clones make up approximately 37%. The germline gives CDR1 MRHNA, CDR2 SNTAGT. The V end lost 3 bases, the J end lost 1 base, and 8 bases lay between the germline ends. The CDR3 has 14 residues.

The V call is TRBV6-4, the J call TRBJ2-3, with a tentative D call TRBD1 (6 bases). This receptor was obtained from a man in his 60s in good health. Sequenced sample: blood. CDR3 coding DNA: TGTGCCAGCAGTGAACAGGGTGGCACAGATACGCAGTATTTT. Translation gives CASSEQGGTDTQYF.